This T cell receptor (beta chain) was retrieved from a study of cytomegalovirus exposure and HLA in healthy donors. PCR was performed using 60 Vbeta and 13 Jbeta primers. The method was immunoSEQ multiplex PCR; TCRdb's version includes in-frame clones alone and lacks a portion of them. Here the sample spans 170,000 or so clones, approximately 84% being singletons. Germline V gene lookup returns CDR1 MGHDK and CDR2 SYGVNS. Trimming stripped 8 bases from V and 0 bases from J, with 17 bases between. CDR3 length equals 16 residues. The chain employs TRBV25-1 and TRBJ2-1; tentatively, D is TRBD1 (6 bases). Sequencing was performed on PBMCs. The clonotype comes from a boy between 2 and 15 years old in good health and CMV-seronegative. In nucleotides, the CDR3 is TGTGCCAGCGATCCAGGGGCCGTGAGCTCCTACAATGAGCAGTTCTTC. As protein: CASDPGAVSSYNEQFF.